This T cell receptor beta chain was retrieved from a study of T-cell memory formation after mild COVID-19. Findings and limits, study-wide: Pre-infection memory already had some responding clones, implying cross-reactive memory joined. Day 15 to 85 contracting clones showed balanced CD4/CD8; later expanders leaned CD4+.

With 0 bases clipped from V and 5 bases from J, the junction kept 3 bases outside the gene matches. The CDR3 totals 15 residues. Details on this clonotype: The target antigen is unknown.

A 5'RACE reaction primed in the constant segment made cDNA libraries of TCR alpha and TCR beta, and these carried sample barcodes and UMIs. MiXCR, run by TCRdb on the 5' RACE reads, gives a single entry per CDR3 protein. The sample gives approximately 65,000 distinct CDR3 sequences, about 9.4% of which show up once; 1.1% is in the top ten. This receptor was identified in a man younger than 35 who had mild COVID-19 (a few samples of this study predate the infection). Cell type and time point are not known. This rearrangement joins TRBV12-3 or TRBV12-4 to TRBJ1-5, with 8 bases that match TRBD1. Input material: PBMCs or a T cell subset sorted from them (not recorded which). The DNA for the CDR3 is TGTGCCAGCAGTTTAGCCGCGACAGGGGATCAGCCCCAGCATTTT. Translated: CASSLAATGDQPQHF.